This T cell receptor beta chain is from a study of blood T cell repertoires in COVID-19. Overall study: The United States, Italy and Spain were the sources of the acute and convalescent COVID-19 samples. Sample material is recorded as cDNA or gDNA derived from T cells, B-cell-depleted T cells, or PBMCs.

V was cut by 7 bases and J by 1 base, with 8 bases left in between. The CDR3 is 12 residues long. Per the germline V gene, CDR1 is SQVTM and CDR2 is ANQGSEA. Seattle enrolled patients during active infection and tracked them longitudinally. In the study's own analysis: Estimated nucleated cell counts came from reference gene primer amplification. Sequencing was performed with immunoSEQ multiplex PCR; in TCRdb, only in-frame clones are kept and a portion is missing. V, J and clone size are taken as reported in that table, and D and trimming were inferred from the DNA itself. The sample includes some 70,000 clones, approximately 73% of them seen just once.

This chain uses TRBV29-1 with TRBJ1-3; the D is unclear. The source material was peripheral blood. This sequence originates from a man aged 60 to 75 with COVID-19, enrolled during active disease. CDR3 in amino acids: CSASVSGNTIYF. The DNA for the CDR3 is TGCAGCGCTTCCGTATCTGGAAACACCATATATTTT.